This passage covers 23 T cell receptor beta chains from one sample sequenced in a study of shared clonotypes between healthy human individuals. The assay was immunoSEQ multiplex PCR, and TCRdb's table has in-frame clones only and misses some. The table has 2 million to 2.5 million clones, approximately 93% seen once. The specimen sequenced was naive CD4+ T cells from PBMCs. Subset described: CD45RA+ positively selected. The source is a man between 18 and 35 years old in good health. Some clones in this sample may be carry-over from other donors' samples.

CDR3 residues: CASRRQGANQPQHF. As DNA, the CDR3 is TGTGCCAGTAGGCGACAGGGGGCCAATCAGCCCCAGCATTTT. The gene calls are TRBV19 and TRBJ1-5; 10 bases fit TRBD1. Germline CDR1 and CDR2: LNHDA and SQIVND (reference sequence). This CDR3 is built from 14 residues. The ends lost 6 bases at V and 3 bases at J; junction bases unmatched: 2.

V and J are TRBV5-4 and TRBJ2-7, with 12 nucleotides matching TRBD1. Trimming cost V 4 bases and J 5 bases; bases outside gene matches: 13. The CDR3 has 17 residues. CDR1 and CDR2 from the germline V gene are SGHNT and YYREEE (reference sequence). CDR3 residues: CASSQRLVGTGGNEQYF. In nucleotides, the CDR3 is TGTGCCAGCAGCCAGCGACTCGTCGGGACAGGGGGCAACGAGCAGTACTTC.

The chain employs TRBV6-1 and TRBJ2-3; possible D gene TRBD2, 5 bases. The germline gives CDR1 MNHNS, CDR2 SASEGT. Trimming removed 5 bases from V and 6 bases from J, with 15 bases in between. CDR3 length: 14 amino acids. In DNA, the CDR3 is TGTGCCAGCAGTACCCCGGCGGGCGCGGATACGCAGTATTTT. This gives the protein CASSTPAGADTQYF.

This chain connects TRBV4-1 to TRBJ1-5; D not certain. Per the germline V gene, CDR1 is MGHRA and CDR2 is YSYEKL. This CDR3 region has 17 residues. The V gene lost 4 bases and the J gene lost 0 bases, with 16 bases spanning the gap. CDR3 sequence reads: CASSPGPGVGSNQPQHF. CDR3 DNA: TGCGCCAGCAGCCCAGGACCCGGGGTAGGTAGCAATCAGCCCCAGCATTTT.

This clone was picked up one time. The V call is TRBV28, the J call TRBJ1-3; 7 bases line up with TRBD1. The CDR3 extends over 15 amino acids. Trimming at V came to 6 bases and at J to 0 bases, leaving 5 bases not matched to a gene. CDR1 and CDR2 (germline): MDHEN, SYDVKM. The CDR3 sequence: CASSAGGYSGNTIYF. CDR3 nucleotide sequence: TGTGCCAGCAGCGCAGGGGGTTACTCTGGAAACACCATATATTTT.

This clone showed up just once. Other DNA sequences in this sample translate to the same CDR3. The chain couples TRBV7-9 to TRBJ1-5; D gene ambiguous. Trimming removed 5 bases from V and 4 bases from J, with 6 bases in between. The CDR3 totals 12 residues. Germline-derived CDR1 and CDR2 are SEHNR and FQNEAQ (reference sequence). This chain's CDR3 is CASSLSNQPQHF. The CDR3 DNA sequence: TGTGCCAGCAGCCTAAGTAATCAGCCCCAGCATTTT.

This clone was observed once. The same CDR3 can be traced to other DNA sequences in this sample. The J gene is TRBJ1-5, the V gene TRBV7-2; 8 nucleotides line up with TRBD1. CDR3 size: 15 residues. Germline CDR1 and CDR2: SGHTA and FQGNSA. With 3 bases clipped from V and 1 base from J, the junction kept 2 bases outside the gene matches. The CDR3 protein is CASSFDRGSNQPQHF. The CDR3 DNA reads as TGTGCCAGCAGCTTCGACAGGGGAAGCAATCAGCCCCAGCATTTT.

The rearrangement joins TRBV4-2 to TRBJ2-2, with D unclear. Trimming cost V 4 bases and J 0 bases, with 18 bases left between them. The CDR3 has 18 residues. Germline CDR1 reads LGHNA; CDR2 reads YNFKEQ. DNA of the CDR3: TGTGCCAGCAGCCCCCGCCTTTCGAGAGACCCGAACACCGGGGAGCTGTTTTTT. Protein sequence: CASSPRLSRDPNTGELFF.

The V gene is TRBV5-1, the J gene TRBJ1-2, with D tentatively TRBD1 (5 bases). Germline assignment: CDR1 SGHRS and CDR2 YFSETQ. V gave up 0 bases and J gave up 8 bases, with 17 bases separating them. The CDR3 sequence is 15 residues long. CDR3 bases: TGCGCCAGCAGCTTGGAGCCAGGGACCTTGGAAGGCTACACCTTC. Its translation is CASSLEPGTLEGYTF.

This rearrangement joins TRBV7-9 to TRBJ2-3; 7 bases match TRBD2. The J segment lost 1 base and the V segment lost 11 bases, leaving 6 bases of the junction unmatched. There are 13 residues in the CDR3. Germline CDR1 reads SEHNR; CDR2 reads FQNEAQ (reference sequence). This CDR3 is CALFGGGTDTQYF. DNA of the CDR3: TGTGCCCTCTTTGGGGGGGGCACAGATACGCAGTATTTT.

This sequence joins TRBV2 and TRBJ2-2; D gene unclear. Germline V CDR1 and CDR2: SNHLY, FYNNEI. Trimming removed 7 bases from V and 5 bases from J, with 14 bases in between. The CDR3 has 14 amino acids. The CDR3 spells CASKNIDRTGELFF. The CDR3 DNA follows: TGTGCCAGCAAGAATATAGATCGGACCGGGGAGCTGTTTTTT.

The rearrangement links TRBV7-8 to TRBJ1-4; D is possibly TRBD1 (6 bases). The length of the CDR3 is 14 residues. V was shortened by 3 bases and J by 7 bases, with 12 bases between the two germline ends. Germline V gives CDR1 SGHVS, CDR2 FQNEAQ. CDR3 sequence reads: CASSFSGGGEKLFF. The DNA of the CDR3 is TGTGCCAGCAGCTTTTCTGGGGGCGGTGAAAAACTGTTTTTT.

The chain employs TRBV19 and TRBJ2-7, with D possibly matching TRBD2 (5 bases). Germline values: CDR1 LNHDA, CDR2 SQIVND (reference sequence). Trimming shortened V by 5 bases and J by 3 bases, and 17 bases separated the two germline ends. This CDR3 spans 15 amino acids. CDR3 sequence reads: CASSQVGLPIYEQYF. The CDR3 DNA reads TGTGCCAGTAGTCAAGTTGGACTTCCCATCTACGAGCAGTACTTC.

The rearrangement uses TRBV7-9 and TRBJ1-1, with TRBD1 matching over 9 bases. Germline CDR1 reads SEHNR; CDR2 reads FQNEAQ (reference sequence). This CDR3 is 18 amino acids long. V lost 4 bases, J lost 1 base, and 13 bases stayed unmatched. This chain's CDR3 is CASSSPGGGQGGNTEAFF. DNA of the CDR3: TGTGCCAGCAGCTCTCCAGGGGGGGGACAGGGCGGGAACACTGAAGCTTTCTTT.

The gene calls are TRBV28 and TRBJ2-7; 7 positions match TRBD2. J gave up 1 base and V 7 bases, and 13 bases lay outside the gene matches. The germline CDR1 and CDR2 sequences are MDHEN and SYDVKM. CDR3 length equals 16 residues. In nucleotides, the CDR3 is TGTGCCAGCACCGGAAGGAGTAGCGGGTGGTCCTACGAGCAGTACTTC. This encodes CASTGRSSGWSYEQYF.

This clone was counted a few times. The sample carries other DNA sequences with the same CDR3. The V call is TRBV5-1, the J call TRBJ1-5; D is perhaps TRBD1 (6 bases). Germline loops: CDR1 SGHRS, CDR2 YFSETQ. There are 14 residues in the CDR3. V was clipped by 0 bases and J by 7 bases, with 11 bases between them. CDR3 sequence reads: CASSLEQGGQPQHF. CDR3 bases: TGCGCCAGCAGCTTGGAACAGGGTGGACAGCCCCAGCATTTT.

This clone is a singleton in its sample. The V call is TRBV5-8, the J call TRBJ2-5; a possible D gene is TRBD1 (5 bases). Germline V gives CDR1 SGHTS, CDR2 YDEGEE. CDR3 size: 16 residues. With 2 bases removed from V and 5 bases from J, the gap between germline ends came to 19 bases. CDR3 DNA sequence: TGTGCCAGCAGCTTTCTTGGACAAAGGGGTACGGAGACCCAGTACTTC. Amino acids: CASSFLGQRGTETQYF.

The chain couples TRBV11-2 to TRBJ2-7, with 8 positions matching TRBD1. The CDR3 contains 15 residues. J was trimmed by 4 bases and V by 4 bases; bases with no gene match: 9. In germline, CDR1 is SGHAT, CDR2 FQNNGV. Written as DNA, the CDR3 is TGTGCCAGCAGCTACCAGGCGCAGGGGGCTTACGAGCAGTACTTC. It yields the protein CASSYQAQGAYEQYF. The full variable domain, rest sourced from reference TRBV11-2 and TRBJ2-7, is EAGVAQSPRYKIIEKRQSVAFWCNPISGHATLYWYQQILGQGPKLLIQFQNNGVVDDSQLPKDRFSAERLKGVDSTLKIQPAKLEDSAVYLCASSYQAQGAYEQYFGPGTRLTVT.

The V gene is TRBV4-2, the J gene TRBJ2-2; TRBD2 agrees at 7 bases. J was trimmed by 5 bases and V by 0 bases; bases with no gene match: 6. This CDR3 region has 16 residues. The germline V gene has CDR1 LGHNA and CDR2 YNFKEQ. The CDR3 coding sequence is TGTGCCAGCAGCCAAGATCCGGGAGGTCATACCGGGGAGCTGTTTTTT. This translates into CASSQDPGGHTGELFF.

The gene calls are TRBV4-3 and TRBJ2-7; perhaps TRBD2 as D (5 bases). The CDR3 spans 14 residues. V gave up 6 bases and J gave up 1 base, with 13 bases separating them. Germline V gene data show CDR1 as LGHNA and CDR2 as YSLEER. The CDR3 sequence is CASRKTGGSYEQYF. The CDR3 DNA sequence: TGCGCCAGCAGGAAGACCGGAGGTTCCTACGAGCAGTACTTC.

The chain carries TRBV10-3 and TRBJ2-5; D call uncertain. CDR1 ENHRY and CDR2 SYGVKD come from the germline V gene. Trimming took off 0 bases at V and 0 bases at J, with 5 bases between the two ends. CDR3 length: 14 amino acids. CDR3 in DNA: TGTGCCATCAGTGAGTCGGGGAACCAAGAGACCCAGTACTTC. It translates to CAISESGNQETQYF.

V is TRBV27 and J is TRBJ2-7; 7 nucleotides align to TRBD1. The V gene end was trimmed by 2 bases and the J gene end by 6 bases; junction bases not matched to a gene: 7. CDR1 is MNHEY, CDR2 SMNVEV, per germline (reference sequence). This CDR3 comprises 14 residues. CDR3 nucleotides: TGTGCCAGCAGTTTACGACAGGGAGCGGCCGAGCAGTACTTC. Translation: CASSLRQGAAEQYF.

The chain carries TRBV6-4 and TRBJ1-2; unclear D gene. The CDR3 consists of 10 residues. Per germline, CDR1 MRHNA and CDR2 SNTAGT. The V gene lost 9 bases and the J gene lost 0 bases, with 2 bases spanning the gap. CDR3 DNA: TGTGCCAGTTCTAACTATGGCTACACCTTC. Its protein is CASSNYGYTF.